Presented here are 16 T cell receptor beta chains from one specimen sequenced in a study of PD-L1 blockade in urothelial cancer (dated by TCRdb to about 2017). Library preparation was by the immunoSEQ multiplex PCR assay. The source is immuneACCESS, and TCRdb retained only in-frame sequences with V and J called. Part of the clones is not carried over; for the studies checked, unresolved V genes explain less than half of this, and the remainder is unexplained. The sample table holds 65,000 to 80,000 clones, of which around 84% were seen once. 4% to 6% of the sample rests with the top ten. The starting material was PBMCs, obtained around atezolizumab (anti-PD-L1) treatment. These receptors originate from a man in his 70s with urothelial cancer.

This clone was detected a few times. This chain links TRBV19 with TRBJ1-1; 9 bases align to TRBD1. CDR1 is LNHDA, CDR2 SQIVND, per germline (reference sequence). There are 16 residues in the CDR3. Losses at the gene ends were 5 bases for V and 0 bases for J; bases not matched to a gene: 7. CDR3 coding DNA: TGTGCCAGTAGTCCCCGGACAGGGGTAATGAACACTGAAGCTTTCTTT. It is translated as CASSPRTGVMNTEAFF.

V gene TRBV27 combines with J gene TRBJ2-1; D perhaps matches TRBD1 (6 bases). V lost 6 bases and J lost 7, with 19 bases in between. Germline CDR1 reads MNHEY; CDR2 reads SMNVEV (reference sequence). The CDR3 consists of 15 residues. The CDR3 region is CASRIPTGRWNEQFF. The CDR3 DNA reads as TGTGCCAGCAGGATTCCGACAGGACGGTGGAATGAGCAGTTCTTC.

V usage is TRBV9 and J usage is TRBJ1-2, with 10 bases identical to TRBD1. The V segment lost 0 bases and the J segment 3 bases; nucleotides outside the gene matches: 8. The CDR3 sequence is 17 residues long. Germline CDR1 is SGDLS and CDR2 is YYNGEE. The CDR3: CASSVGGQGVGDYGYTF. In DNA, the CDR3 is TGTGCCAGCAGCGTAGGAGGACAGGGGGTGGGTGACTATGGCTACACCTTC.

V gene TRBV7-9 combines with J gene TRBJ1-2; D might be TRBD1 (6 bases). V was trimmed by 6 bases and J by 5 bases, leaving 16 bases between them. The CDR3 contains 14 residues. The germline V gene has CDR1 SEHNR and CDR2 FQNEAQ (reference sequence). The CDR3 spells CASSETGTGYGYTF. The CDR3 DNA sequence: TGTGCCAGCAGTGAAACAGGGACGGGTTATGGCTACACCTTC.

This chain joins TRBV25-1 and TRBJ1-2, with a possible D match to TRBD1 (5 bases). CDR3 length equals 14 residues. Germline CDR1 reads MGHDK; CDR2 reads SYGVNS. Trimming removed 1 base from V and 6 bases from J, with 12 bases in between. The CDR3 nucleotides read TGTGCCAGCAGTGAATCAGGCAGGGATAATGGCTACACCTTC. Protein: CASSESGRDNGYTF.

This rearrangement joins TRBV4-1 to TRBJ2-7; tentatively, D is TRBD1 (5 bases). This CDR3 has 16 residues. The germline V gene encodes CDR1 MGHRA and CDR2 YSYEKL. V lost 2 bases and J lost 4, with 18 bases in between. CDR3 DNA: TGCGCCAGCAGCCAAAGAGCCGATACCAGGGTGTACGAGCAGTACTTC. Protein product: CASSQRADTRVYEQYF.

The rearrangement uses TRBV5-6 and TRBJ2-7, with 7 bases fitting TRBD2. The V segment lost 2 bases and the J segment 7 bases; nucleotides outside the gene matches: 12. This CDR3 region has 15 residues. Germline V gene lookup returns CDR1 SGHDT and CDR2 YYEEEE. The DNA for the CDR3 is TGTGCCAGCAGCTTCAGACCCACCTGGGGGGGAGAGCAGTACTTC. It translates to CASSFRPTWGGEQYF.

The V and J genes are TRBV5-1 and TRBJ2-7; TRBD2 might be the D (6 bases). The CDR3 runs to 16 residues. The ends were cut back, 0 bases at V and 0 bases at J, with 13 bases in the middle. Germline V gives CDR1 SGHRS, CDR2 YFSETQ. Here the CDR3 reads CASSLDSASASYEQYF. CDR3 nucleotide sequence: TGCGCCAGCAGCTTGGATTCGGCTAGCGCCTCCTACGAGCAGTACTTC.

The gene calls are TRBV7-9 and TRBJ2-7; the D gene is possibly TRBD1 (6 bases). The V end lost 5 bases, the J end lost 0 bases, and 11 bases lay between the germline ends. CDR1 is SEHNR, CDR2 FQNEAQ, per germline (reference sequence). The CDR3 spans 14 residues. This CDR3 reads CASSPPQGSYEQYF. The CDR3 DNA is TGTGCCAGCAGCCCACCACAGGGCTCCTACGAGCAGTACTTC.

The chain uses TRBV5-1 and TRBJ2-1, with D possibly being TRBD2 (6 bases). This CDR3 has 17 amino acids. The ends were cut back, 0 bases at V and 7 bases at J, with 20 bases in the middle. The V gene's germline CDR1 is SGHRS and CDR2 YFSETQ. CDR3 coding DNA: TGCGCCAGCAGCTTGGCTACAGGACTAACCCTGGGGAATGAGCAGTTCTTC. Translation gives CASSLATGLTLGNEQFF.

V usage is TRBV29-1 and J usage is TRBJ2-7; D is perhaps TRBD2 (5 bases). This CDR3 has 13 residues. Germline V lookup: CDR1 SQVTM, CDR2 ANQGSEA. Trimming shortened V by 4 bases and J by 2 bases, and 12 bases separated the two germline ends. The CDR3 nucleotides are TGCAGCGTTGTCCTAGCAGGCGCCTACGAGCAGTACTTC. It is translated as CSVVLAGAYEQYF.

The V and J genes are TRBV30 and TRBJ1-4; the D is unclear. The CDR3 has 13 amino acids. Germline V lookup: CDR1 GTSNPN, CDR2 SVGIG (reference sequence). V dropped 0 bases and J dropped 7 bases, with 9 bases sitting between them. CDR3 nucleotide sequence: TGTGCCTGGAGTGTACTCCCCCCTGAAAAACTGTTTTTT. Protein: CAWSVLPPEKLFF.

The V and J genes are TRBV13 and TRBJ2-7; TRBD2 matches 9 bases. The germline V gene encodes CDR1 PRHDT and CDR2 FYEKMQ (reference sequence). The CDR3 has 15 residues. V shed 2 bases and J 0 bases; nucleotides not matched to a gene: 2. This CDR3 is CASSLRGRASYEQYF. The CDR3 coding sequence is TGTGCCAGCAGCTTACGCGGGAGGGCCTCCTACGAGCAGTACTTC.

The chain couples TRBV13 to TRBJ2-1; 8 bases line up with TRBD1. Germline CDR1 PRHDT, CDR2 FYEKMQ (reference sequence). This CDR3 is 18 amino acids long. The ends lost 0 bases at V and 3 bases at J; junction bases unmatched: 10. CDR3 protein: CASSLGAGQGGYYNEQFF. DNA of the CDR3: TGTGCCAGCAGCTTAGGAGCAGGACAGGGTGGGTACTACAATGAGCAGTTCTTC.

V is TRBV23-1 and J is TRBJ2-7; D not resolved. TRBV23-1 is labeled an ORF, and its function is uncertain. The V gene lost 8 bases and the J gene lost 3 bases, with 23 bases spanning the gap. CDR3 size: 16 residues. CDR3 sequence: CASAPDQTAMSYEQYF. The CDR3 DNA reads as TGCGCCAGCGCCCCTGACCAGACTGCGATGAGCTACGAGCAGTACTTC.

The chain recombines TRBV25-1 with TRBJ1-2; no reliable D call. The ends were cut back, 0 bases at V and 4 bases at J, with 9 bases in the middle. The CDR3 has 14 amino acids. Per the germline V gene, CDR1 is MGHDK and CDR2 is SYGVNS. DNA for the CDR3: TGTGCCAGCAGTGAATATAAGGCGGGCTATGGCTACACCTTC. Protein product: CASSEYKAGYGYTF.